This entry lists 4 T cell receptor beta chains sequenced from one sample in a study of blood T cell repertoires in COVID-19. Measured with immunoSEQ multiplex PCR; TCRdb has only the in-frame clones, and not every one. The sample contains 70,000 to 90,000 clones, approximately 80% of which appear only once. The sequencing input was peripheral blood. The receptors were gathered from a human donor in a cohort sampled during active COVID-19.

The chain is built from TRBV5-1 and TRBJ2-1; tentatively, D is TRBD2 (6 bases). The CDR3 sequence is 15 residues long. V lost 2 bases to trimming and J lost 5 bases, with 14 bases between them. Germline values: CDR1 SGHRS, CDR2 YFSETQ. The chain's CDR3 is CASSFLGGMDNEQFF. As DNA, the CDR3 is TGCGCCAGCAGCTTTCTCGGGGGAATGGACAATGAGCAGTTCTTC.

This chain uses TRBV7-3 with TRBJ1-1, with D possibly being TRBD1 (6 bases). The CDR3 is made up of 15 amino acids. The V gene lost 5 bases and the J gene lost 3 bases, with 16 bases spanning the gap. Germline CDR1 is SGHTA and CDR2 is FQGTGA. The CDR3 sequence is CASSPWGGRDTEAFF. The CDR3 bases are TGTGCCAGCAGCCCCTGGGGGGGGCGCGACACTGAAGCTTTCTTT.

The V and J genes are TRBV7-2 and TRBJ1-1; the match to TRBD1 covers 8 bases. V trimming: 5 bases; J trimming: 5 bases; junction bases outside the gene matches: 7. Germline lookup yields CDR1 SGHTA and CDR2 FQGNSA. The CDR3 is 14 amino acids. The CDR3 here is CASSLLQGATEAFF. CDR3 sequence (DNA): TGTGCCAGCAGCCTCCTTCAGGGGGCAACTGAAGCTTTCTTT.

This chain links TRBV6-1 with TRBJ1-2; D possibly corresponds to TRBD1 (5 bases). Germline V gene lookup returns CDR1 MNHNS and CDR2 SASEGT. V was cut by 2 bases and J by 7 bases, with 14 bases left in between. The CDR3 runs to 14 residues. CDR3: CASSETYWGGGYTF. CDR3 bases: TGTGCCAGCAGTGAAACTTATTGGGGGGGTGGCTACACCTTC.